What follows describes a single TCR beta chain. Its antigen is undetermined. The data stem from a study of T-cell reconstitution after alpha-beta-depleted transplantation in children. Study observations and caveats: T-cell counts and diversity at one year following transplant were attributed mainly to newly produced T cells. The study reportedly traced alpha-beta T cells about two months after transplant to several hundred expanded graft clones. Where some patients showed high TCRbeta diversity at day 60, it came from recipient T cells and thymic progenitors that had survived.

V was trimmed by 5 bases and J by 3 bases, leaving 13 bases between them. This CDR3 has 14 residues. Germline CDR1 SGHTA, CDR2 FQGNSA. Unique molecular identifiers were used to barcode this TCRbeta library. TCRdb processed the PCR reads anew with MiXCR; each CDR3 protein has one entry. This table holds approximately 220,000 distinct CDR3 sequences, roughly 18% found once. The genes are TRBV7-2 and TRBJ1-1; D is unresolved. Sequencing was performed on PBMCs, mostly from graft donor cells, taken 360 days after TCRalphabeta/CD19-depleted stem cell transplant. This clonotype originated in a male patient between 2 and 10 years old who had a stem cell transplant for acute lymphoblastic leukemia, so the T cells may come from the graft donor. CDR3 protein: CASSVATDHTEAFF. CDR3 DNA: TGTGCCAGCAGCGTCGCGACGGACCACACTGAAGCTTTCTTT.